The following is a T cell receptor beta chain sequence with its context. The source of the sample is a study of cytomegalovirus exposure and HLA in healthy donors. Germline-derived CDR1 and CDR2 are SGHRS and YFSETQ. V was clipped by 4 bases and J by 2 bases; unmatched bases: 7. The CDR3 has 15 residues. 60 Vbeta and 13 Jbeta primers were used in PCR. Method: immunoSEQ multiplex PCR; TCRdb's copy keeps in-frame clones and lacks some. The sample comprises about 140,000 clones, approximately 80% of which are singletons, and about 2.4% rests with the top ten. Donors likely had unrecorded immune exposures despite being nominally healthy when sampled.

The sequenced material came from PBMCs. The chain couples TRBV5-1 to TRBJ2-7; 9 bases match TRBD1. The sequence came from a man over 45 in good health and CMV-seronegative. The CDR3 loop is CASSQTGGSPYEQYF. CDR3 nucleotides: TGCGCCAGCAGCCAGACAGGGGGTTCTCCCTACGAGCAGTACTTC.